One T cell receptor (beta chain) is described in this entry. Its antigen is unidentified. The PCR contained 60 Vbeta and 13 Jbeta primers. TCRdb's table, derived via immunoSEQ multiplex PCR, lists solely in-frame clones and lacks some. The table has approximately 300,000 clones, approximately 80% seen once. These data originate in a study of cytomegalovirus exposure and HLA in healthy donors. Trimming removed 8 bases from V and 5 bases from J; junction bases left unmatched: 8. CDR3 length equals 13 residues. Looked up from germline, CDR1 is ENHRY and CDR2 is SYGVKD. General study results and limits: 16,951 TCR beta sequences were associated with HLA alleles at 0.05 false discovery rate in a later analysis. Later analysis reportedly placed an Asian-associated ancestry cluster below the roughly 670-donor mean in N-insertions. TCR beta V segments were, for the most part, productive about 90% or about 30% of the time in an earlier analysis.

The sequence derives from a girl aged 2 to 9 in good health and CMV-seronegative. Source material: PBMCs. The V and J genes are TRBV10-3 and TRBJ2-7; 8 nucleotides agree with TRBD1. The CDR3 DNA reads as TGTGCCATCCGAAGGACAGGGACGGACGAGCAGTACTTC. Its protein is CAIRRTGTDEQYF.